The table lists the clone carrying this T cell receptor beta chain with a count of one. The sample has other DNA sequences that encode this CDR3 too. The data stem from a study of cytotoxic CD8 clonotypes in ibrutinib-treated CLL. The germline CDR1 and CDR2 sequences are DFQATT and SNEGSKA (reference sequence). This CDR3 has 11 residues. The protocol was immunoSEQ multiplex PCR, while the TCRdb copy is restricted to in-frame clones and leaves out a portion. The sample consists of about 130,000 clones, 75% to 90% of them appearing once. This chain joins TRBV20-1 and TRBJ2-7; D is perhaps TRBD1 (6 bases). The source was PBMCs, collected after 24 months of ibrutinib treatment. The receptor was isolated from a human donor with chronic lymphocytic leukemia. The CDR3: CSGDTTYEQYF. The CDR3 DNA follows: TGCAGCGGGGACACAACCTACGAGCAGTACTTC.